This entry features one T cell receptor (beta chain) sequence. Its matching antigen is unknown. This specimen comes from a study of CD8+CD57+ T cells in acquired aplastic anemia. Whole-study results and caveats: Found in both controls and patients were twenty-nine CD8+ CDR3 sequences.

Genomic DNA templated the TCR beta VDJ and CDR3 profiling. TCRdb ran MiXCR on the reads and lists one entry per CDR3 protein. The sample lists 200,000 to 300,000 distinct CDR3 sequences, 82% occurring once. All sequencing subjects had displayed CD8+CD57+ cell expansion on flow cytometry. There was no therapy given to any patient before the blood sampling took place. The receptor was isolated from a human donor with aplastic anemia. The sequenced sample consisted of sorted CD4+, CD8+, or CD8+CD57+ T cells (not recorded which) from PBMCs.

The CDR3 is CASSLGQGVADTQYF. In nucleotides, the CDR3 is TGTGCCAGCTCCCTCGGACAGGGTGTCGCAGATACGCAGTATTTT. V and J are TRBV18 and TRBJ2-3, with 8 bases fitting TRBD1. V lost 6 bases and J lost 4; bases outside the gene matches: 9. This CDR3 has 15 residues. Germline loops: CDR1 KGHSH, CDR2 LQKENI.